This entry lists 10 T cell receptor beta chains sequenced from one sample in a study of response to subunit inactivated influenza vaccine. TCRdb re-called the RT-PCR reads through MiXCR, storing one row per CDR3 protein. The table lists 600,000 to 700,000 distinct CDR3 sequences, about 14% of them singletons. The sample was PBMCs from blood, taken 14 to 15 days before vaccination. These receptor sequences come from a man in his forties or fifties who received an inactivated influenza vaccine.

This clonotype has at least ten counts. V is TRBV20-1 and J is TRBJ2-2; no firm D call. The CDR3 has 12 residues. The germline V and J ends were trimmed by 6 bases and 7 bases, with 12 bases remaining between them. Germline assignment: CDR1 DFQATT and CDR2 SNEGSKA (reference sequence). The CDR3 is CSARGGFGELFF. CDR3 coding DNA: TGCAGTGCCCGAGGTGGTTTCGGGGAGCTGTTTTTT.

The table lists this clonotype with a few counts. The gene calls are TRBV20-1 and TRBJ2-5, with D tentatively TRBD2 (5 bases). Trimming took 0 bases from V and 4 from J, leaving 15 bases between them. This CDR3 has 15 amino acids. Germline V gene lookup returns CDR1 DFQATT and CDR2 SNEGSKA (reference sequence). The CDR3 coding sequence is TGCAGTGCTAGAGATGGAAGGGTTGCGGGAGAGACCCAGTACTTC. Protein: CSARDGRVAGETQYF.

This clonotype appeared a few times. This chain connects TRBV5-5 to TRBJ1-6; 9 nucleotides agree with TRBD1. The germline V gene has CDR1 SGHKS and CDR2 YYEKEE (reference sequence). V was pared by 3 bases and J by 8 bases, with 6 bases of the junction left unmatched. This CDR3 has 15 amino acids. The DNA of the CDR3 is TGTGCCAGCAGCTCTGGGACAGGGATATATTCACCCCTCCACTTT. Translation gives CASSSGTGIYSPLHF. The variable domain in full, with the rest retrieved from reference TRBV5-5 and TRBJ1-6, is DAGVTQSPTHLIKTRGQQVTLRCSPISGHKSVSWYQQVLGQGPQFIFQYYEKEERGRGNFPDRFSARQFPNYSSELNVNALLLGDSALYLCASSSGTGIYSPLHFGNGTRLTVT.

The chain recombines TRBV11-1 with TRBJ2-3; 11 bases line up with TRBD1. The CDR3 spans 16 residues. Trimming removed 4 bases from V and 4 bases from J; junction bases left unmatched: 7. Germline CDR1 SGHAT, CDR2 FQDESV (reference sequence). The CDR3 sequence is CASSSRLGQGADTQYF. Written as DNA, the CDR3 is TGTGCCAGCAGCTCCCGACTGGGACAGGGGGCAGATACGCAGTATTTT.

The chain has TRBV11-3 and TRBJ2-3; D possibly matches TRBD1 or TRBD2 (5 bases each). The CDR3 loop spans 15 amino acids. V lost 5 bases and J 8 bases, leaving 20 bases between the germline ends. Per germline, CDR1 SGHNT and CDR2 YENEEA. The CDR3 nucleotides are TGTGCCAGCAGCGCGACCGGTGGGGGTTTTGGTACGCAGTATTTT. This gives the protein CASSATGGGFGTQYF.

In its sample, this clonotype was seen a few times. This chain connects TRBV20-1 to TRBJ2-6; D possibly corresponds to TRBD1 (7 bases). The CDR3 contains 18 residues. The V and J ends lost 3 bases and 0 bases respectively, with 18 bases between them. Germline loops: CDR1 DFQATT, CDR2 SNEGSKA (reference sequence). The CDR3 protein is CSASGGQPPNSGANVLTF. The CDR3 DNA sequence: TGCAGTGCTAGCGGGGGACAGCCGCCCAACTCTGGGGCCAACGTCCTGACTTTC.

The chain links TRBV28 to TRBJ2-3; TRBD2 aligns across 7 bases. After removal of 4 bases from V and 5 bases from J, the junction contained 9 bases not matched to a gene. The germline V gene encodes CDR1 MDHEN and CDR2 SYDVKM. The CDR3 length is 15 residues. CDR3 in amino acids: CASSSSSGVKDTQYF. CDR3 in DNA: TGTGCCAGCAGTTCCTCCAGCGGGGTCAAAGATACGCAGTATTTT.

A few counts support this clonotype. CDR3 DNA sequence: TGTGCCAGCAGTTTATTTCCAGGTTACCTCTCCTACGAGCAGTACTTC. Translating it yields CASSLFPGYLSYEQYF. The chain is built from TRBV6-5 and TRBJ2-7; D not resolved. Germline CDR1 MNHEY, CDR2 SVGAGI. The CDR3 loop spans 16 amino acids. V lost 4 bases, J lost 0 bases, and 16 bases lay in between.

CDR3 nucleotides: TGTGCCAGCAGCTCGGGACTAGCGGGGGGGCGAAATGAGCAGTTCTTC. Its translation: CASSSGLAGGRNEQFF. This chain uses TRBV7-2 with TRBJ2-1, with 16 bases aligning to TRBD2. The V gene's germline CDR1 is SGHTA and CDR2 FQGNSA. The CDR3 loop spans 16 amino acids. The V segment lost 4 bases and the J segment 7 bases; nucleotides outside the gene matches: 4.

The sample holds many counts of this clonotype. The chain employs TRBV7-2 and TRBJ2-7; 8 bases are shared with TRBD2. CDR3 length: 15 residues. Germline V gene lookup returns CDR1 SGHTA and CDR2 FQGNSA. V shed 1 base and J 6 bases; nucleotides not matched to a gene: 8. The CDR3 DNA reads as TGTGCCAGCAGCTTAGGAGGAATAGCGGGAACCGAGCAGTACTTC. Its protein is CASSLGGIAGTEQYF.